This TCR beta chain is from a study of cytomegalovirus exposure and HLA in healthy donors. Study results and limitations: Equally common other TCR beta chains were less clonally expanded than HLA-associated ones, a later analysis found.

PCR involved 60 Vbeta and 13 Jbeta primers. The method was immunoSEQ multiplex PCR; TCRdb's version includes in-frame clones alone and lacks a portion of them. This table holds a few hundred thousand clones, 75% found once. Note on this clone: Its antigen is not identified.

Germline V CDR1 and CDR2: KGHSH, LQKENI. The CDR3 is made up of 12 amino acids. Trimming pared 3 bases from V and 4 bases from J, leaving 7 bases between. The gene calls are TRBV18 and TRBJ2-7; D is unresolved. The sample taken for sequencing was PBMCs. The TCR comes from a woman aged 25 to 39 in good health and CMV-seronegative. The CDR3 DNA follows: TGTGCCAGCTCACCCTCCTATTACGAGCAGTACTTC. This translates into CASSPSYYEQYF.